The TCR beta chain described here comes from a study of cytomegalovirus exposure and HLA in healthy donors. Germline lookup yields CDR1 SGHDN and CDR2 FVKESK. This CDR3 region has 14 residues. Trimming removed 7 bases from V and 6 bases from J; junction bases left unmatched: 7. A note on this clone: Its antigen remains unknown.

Study observations and caveats: Common viral pathogens seemed, in a later analysis, to connect with several of the most significant clusters. Researchers reported in a later analysis that a missense DCLRE1C variant was tied to TCR beta V- and J-gene trimming. Generally TCR sequences proved uncommon, though certain public TCRs appeared in numerous donors. In an earlier analysis, most TCR beta V segments were productive about 87% or about 30% of the time.

Primers for the PCR totalled 60 Vbeta and 13 Jbeta. The protocol was immunoSEQ multiplex PCR, while the TCRdb copy is restricted to in-frame clones and leaves out a portion. The sample gives 160,000 or so clones, approximately 82% of which show up once; about 1.5% is in the top ten. The J gene is TRBJ2-1, the V gene TRBV14; 9 bases match TRBD2. The origin of this receptor is a male donor in good health and CMV-seronegative. Sequencing was done on a sample of PBMCs. The CDR3 DNA follows: TGTGCCAGCACCCTAGCGGGAACGGGCAATGAGCAGTTCTTC. The encoded protein is CASTLAGTGNEQFF.